This T cell receptor (beta chain) was recovered during a study of T cell repertoires in cytomegalovirus infection. Study-wide background: In the study, CMV epitopes included recently identified HLA-C-restricted and well-studied HLA-B-restricted ones.

This clonotype was recorded at least ten times. What it binds is not known. Trimming removed 1 base at V and 1 base at J, with 3 bases between. There are 13 residues in the CDR3. The germline gives CDR1 SGHTA, CDR2 FQGNSA. TCRdb re-called the reads with MiXCR, one entry per CDR3 protein. The repertoire consists of about 500,000 distinct CDR3 sequences, with roughly a third occurring once and the leading ten covering roughly 17%. This clonotype was sampled from a human donor in good health (CMV status not recorded). Some clones in this sample may be carry-over from other donors' samples. Here the sequenced sample was cultured PBMCs, taken from culture after CMV antigen stimulation. The chain uses TRBV7-2 and TRBJ2-3; D uncertain. CDR3 DNA sequence: TGTGCCAGCAGCTTAGACGGCACAGATACGCAGTATTTT. Its translation is CASSLDGTDTQYF.